This T cell receptor (beta chain) derives from a study of shared clonotypes between healthy human individuals. Overall study findings and caveats: Relative to memory subsets, naive subsets generally showed larger estimated richness. Sharing across four donors was highest in naive CD4 (roughly 5%) and lowest in memory CD8 (about 0.4%). Generation probabilities were higher for clonotypes shared across all four sorted-subset donors than for unshared ones.

Points on this clone: No antigen is known for it.

Sequenced by immunoSEQ multiplex PCR; TCRdb stores in-frame clones only, minus some. The profile covers around 1,900,000 clones, with about 93% appearing a single time and less than 2% taken by the ten largest. CDR3 size: 13 residues. With 7 bases removed from V and 0 bases from J, the gap between germline ends came to 7 bases. Per germline, CDR1 LNHDA and CDR2 SQIVND (reference sequence). Naive CD8 cells, CD45RO-negative and positively selected for CCR7, excluded terminally differentiated effector memory CD45RA+ cells. The chain uses TRBV19 and TRBJ2-1; D is undetermined. This receptor was taken from a man aged 18 to 30 in good health. Some clones in this sample may be carry-over from other donors' samples. The source material was naive CD8+ T cells from PBMCs. CDR3 sequence: CASTDDSYNEQFF. The CDR3 DNA is TGTGCCAGTACTGATGACTCCTACAATGAGCAGTTCTTC.